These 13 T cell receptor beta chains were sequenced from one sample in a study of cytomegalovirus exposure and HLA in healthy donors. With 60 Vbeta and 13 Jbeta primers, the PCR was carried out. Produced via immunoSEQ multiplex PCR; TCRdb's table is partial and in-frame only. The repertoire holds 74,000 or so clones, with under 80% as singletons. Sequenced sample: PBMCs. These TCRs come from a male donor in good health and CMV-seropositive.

The CDR3 DNA sequence: TGTGCCAGCAGTTTAGGGTCCAGGGGGCGACGAGAAAAACTGTTTTTT. This codes for CASSLGSRGRREKLFF. V usage is TRBV28 and J usage is TRBJ1-4; 8 nucleotides match TRBD1. The CDR3 covers 16 residues. The V gene end was trimmed by 2 bases and the J gene end by 8 bases; junction bases not matched to a gene: 10. Per the germline V gene, CDR1 is MDHEN and CDR2 is SYDVKM. Combining the CDR3 with reference TRBV28 and TRBJ1-4 gives the whole variable domain DVKVTQSSRYLVKRTGEKVFLECVQDMDHENMFWYRQDPGLGLRLIYFSYDVKMKEKGDIPEGYSVSREKKERFSLILESASTNQTSMYLCASSLGSRGRREKLFFGSGTQLSVL.

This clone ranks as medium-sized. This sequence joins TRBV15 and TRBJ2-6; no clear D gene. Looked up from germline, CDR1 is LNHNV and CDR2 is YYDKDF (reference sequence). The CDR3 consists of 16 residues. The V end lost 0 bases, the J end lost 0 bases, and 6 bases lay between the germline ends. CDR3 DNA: TGTGCCACCAGCAGAGATCCGAGCTCTGGGGCCAACGTCCTGACTTTC. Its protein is CATSRDPSSGANVLTF.

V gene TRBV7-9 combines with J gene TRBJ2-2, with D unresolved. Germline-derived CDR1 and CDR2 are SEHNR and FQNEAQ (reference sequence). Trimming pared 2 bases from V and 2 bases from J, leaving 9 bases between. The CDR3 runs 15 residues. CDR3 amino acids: CASSLFEANTGELFF. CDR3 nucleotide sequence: TGTGCCAGCAGCTTATTTGAGGCCAACACCGGGGAGCTGTTTTTT.

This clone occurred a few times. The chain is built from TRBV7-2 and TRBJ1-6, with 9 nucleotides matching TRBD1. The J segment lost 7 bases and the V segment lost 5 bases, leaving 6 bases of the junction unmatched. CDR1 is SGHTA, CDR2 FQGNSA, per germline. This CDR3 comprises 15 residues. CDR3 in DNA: TGTGCCAGCAGCCCGGACAGGGGTGGAAATTCACCCCTCCACTTT. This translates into CASSPDRGGNSPLHF.

The CDR3 is CASTVSRVTDTQYF. CDR3 in DNA: TGTGCCAGCACCGTTTCGAGGGTCACAGATACGCAGTATTTT. The V and J genes are TRBV2 and TRBJ2-3; the D gene is possibly TRBD2 (5 bases). Between the trimmed V and J ends, which lost 7 bases and 2 bases, there was a span of 13 bases. The germline V gene has CDR1 SNHLY and CDR2 FYNNEI. This CDR3 comprises 14 residues.

CDR3 amino acids: CASSPGLISNQPQHF. CDR3 in DNA: TGTGCCAGCTCTCCGGGACTGATAAGCAATCAGCCCCAGCATTTT. V and J are TRBV18 and TRBJ1-5; D might be TRBD1 (5 bases). V was trimmed by 6 bases and J by 1 base, leaving 13 bases between them. CDR1 is KGHSH and CDR2 is LQKENI in the germline V gene. The length of the CDR3 is 15 residues.

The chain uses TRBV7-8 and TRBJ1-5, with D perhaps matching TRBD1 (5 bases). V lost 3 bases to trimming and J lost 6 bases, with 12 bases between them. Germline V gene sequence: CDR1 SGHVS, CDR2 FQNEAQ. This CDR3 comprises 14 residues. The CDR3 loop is CASSFRDLGQPQHF. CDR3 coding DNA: TGTGCCAGCAGCTTCCGGGACTTGGGTCAGCCCCAGCATTTT.

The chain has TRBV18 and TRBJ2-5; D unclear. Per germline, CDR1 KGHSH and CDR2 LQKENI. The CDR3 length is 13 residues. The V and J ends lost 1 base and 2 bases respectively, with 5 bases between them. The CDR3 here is CASSPRQQETQYF. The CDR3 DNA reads TGTGCCAGCTCACCACGGCAGCAAGAGACCCAGTACTTC.

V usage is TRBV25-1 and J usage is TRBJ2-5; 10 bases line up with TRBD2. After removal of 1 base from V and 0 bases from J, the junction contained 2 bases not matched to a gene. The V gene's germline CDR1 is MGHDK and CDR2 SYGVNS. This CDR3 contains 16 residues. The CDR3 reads CASSELGLAYQETQYF. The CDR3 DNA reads TGTGCCAGCAGTGAATTGGGACTAGCGTACCAAGAGACCCAGTACTTC.

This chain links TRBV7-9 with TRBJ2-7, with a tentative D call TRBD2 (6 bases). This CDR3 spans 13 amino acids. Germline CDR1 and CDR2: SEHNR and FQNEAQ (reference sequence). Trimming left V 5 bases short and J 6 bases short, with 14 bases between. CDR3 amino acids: CASSVVEGREQYF. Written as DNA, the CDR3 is TGTGCCAGCAGCGTAGTGGAGGGCCGCGAGCAGTACTTC.

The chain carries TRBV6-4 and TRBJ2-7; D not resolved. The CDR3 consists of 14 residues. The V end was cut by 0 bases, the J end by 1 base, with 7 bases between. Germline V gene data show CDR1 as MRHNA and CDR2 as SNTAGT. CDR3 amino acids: CASSDSLESYEQYF. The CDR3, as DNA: TGTGCCAGCAGTGACTCGCTGGAGTCCTACGAGCAGTACTTC.

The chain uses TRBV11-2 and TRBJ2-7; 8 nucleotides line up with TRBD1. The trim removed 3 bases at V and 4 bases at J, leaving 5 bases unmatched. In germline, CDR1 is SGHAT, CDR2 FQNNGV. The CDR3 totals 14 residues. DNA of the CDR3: TGTGCCAGCAGCTTCGCAGGGGGCGCGTACGAGCAGTACTTC. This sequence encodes CASSFAGGAYEQYF.

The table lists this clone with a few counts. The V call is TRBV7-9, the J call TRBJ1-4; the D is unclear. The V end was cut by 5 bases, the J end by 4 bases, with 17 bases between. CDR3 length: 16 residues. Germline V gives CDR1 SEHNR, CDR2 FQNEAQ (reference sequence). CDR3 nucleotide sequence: TGTGCCAGCAGCCCAGGACGGGGAGGACTTAATGAAAAACTGTTTTTT. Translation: CASSPGRGGLNEKLFF.